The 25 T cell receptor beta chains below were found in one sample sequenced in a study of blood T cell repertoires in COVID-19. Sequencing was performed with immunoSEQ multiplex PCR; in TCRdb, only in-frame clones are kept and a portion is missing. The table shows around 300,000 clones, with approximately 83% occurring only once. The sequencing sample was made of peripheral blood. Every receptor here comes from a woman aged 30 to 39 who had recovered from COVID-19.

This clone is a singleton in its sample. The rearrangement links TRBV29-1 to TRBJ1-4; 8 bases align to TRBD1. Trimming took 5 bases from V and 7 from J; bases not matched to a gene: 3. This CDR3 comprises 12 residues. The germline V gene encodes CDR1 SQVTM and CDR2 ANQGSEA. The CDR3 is CSVRTGSEKLFF. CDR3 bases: TGCAGCGTTCGGACAGGGAGTGAAAAACTGTTTTTT.

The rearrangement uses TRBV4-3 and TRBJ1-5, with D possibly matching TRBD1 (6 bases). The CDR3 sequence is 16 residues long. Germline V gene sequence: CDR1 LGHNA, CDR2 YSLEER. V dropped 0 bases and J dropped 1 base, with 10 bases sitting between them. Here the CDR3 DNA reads TGCGCCAGCAGCCAAGACACAGGGCGAAGCAATCAGCCCCAGCATTTT. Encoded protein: CASSQDTGRSNQPQHF.

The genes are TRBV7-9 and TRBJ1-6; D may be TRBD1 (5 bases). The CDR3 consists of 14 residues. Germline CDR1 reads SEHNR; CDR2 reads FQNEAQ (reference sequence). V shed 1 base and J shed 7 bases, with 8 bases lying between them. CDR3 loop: CASSLGQNNSPLHF. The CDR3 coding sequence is TGTGCCAGCAGCTTAGGACAGAACAATTCACCCCTCCACTTT.

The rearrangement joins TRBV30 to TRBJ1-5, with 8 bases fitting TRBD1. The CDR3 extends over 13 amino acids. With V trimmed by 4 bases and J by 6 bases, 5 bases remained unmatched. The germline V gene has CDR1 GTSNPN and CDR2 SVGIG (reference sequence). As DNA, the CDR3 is TGTGCCTGGAAACAGGGGGAAAGTCAGCCCCAGCATTTT. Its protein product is CAWKQGESQPQHF. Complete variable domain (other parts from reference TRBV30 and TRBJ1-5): SQTIHQWPATLVQPVGSPLSLECTVEGTSNPNLYWYRQAAGRGLQLLFYSVGIGQISSEVPQNLSASRPQDRQFILSSKKLLLSDSGFYLCAWKQGESQPQHFGDGTRLSIL.

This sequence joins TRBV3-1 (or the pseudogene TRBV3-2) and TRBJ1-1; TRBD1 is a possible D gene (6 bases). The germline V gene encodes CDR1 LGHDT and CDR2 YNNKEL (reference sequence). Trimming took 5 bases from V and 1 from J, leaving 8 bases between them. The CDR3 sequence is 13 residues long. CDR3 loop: CASSSTGNTEAFF. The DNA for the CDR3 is TGTGCCAGCAGCTCGACAGGGAACACTGAAGCTTTCTTT.

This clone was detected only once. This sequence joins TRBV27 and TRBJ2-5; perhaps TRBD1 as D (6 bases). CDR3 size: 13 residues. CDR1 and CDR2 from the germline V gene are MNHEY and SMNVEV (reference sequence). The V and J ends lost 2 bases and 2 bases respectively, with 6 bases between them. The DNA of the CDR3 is TGTGCCAGCAGTTTACAGGGGCAAGAGACCCAGTACTTC. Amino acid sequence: CASSLQGQETQYF.

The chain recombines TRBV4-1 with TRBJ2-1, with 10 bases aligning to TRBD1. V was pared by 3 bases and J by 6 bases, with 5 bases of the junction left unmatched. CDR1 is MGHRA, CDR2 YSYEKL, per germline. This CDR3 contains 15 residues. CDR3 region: CASSQGQGMPNEQFF. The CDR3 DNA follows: TGCGCCAGCAGCCAGGGACAGGGGATGCCCAATGAGCAGTTCTTC.

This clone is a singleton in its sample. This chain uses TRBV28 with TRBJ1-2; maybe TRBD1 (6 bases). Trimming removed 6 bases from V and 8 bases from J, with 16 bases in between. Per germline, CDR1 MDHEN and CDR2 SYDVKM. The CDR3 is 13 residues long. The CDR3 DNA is TGTGCCAGCAGGTCGACAGGCTTGGGAGGCTACACCTTC. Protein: CASRSTGLGGYTF.

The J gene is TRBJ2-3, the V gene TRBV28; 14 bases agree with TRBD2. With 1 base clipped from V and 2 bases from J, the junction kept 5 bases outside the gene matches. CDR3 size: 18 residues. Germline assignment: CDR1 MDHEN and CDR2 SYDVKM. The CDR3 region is CASSLSGLAGGSTDTQYF. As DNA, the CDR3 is TGTGCCAGCAGTTTATCAGGACTAGCGGGAGGTTCCACAGATACGCAGTATTTT.

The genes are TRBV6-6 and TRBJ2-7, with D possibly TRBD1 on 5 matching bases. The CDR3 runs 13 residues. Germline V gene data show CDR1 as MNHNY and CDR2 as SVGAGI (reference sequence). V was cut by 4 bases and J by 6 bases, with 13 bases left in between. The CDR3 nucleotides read TGTGCCAGCAGTTGGGGCCCCTACTCCGAGCAGTACTTC. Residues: CASSWGPYSEQYF.

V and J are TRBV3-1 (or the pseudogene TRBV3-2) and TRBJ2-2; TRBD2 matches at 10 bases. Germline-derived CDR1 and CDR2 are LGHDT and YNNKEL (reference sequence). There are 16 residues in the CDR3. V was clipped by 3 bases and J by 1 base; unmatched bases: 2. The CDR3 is CASSQASGGNTGELFF. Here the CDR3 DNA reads TGTGCCAGCAGCCAGGCTAGCGGGGGGAACACCGGGGAGCTGTTTTTT.

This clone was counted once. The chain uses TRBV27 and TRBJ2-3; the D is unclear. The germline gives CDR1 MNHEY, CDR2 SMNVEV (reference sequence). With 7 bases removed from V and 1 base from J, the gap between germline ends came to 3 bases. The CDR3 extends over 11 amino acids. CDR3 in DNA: TGTGCCAGCACCGGCACAGATACGCAGTATTTT. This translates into CASTGTDTQYF.

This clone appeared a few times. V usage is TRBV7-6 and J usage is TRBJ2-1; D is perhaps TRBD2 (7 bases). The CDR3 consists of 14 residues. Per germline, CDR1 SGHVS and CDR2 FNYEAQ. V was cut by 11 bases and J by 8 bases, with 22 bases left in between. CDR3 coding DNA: TGTGCCTCAGTGAGGGGTGAAGGGGGGGATGAGCAGTTCTTC. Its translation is CASVRGEGGDEQFF.

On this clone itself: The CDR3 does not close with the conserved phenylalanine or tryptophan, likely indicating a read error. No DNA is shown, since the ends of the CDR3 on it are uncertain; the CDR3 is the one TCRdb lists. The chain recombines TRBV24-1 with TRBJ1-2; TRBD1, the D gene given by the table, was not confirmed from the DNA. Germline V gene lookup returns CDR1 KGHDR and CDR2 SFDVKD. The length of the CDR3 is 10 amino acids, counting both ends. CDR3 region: CATSDPQGPI.

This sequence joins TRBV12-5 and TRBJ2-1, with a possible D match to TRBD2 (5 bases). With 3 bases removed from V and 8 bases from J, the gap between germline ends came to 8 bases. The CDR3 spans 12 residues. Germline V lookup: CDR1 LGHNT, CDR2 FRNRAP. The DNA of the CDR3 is TGTGCTAGTGGTTTTGAGGGTTATGAGCAGTTCTTC. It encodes CASGFEGYEQFF.

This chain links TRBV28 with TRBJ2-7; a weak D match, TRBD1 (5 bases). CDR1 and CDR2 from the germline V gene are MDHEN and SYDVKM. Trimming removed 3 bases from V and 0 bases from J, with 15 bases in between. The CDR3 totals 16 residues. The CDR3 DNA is TGTGCCAGCAGTTTCTTTGCAGCCGACAGCTCCTACGAGCAGTACTTC. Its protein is CASSFFAADSSYEQYF. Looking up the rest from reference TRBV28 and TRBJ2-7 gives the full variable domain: DVKVTQSSRYLVKRTGEKVFLECVQDMDHENMFWYRQDPGLGLRLIYFSYDVKMKEKGDIPEGYSVSREKKERFSLILESASTNQTSMYLCASSFFAADSSYEQYFGPGTRLTVT.

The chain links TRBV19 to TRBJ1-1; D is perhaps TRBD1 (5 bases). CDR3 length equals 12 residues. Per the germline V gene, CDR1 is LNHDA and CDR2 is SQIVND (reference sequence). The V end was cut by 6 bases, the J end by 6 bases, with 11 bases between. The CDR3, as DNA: TGTGCCAGTAGGGACATGGGGCCTGAAGCTTTCTTT. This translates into CASRDMGPEAFF.

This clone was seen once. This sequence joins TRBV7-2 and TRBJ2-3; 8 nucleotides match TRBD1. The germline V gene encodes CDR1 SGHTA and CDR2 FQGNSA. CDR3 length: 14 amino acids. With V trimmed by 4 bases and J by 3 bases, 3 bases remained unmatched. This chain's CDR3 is CASSYGQGTDTQYF. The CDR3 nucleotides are TGTGCCAGCAGCTACGGACAGGGAACAGATACGCAGTATTTT.

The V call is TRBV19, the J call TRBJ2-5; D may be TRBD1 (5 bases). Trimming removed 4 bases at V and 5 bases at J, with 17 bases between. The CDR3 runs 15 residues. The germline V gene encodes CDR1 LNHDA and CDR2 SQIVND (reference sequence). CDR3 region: CASSTPLAGRETQYF. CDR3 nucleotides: TGTGCCAGTAGTACACCCCTGGCAGGGCGGGAGACCCAGTACTTC.

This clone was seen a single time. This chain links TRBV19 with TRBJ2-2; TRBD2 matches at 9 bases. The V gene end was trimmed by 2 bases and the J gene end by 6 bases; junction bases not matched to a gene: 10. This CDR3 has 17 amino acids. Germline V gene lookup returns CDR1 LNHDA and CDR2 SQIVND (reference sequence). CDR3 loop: CASSINGGRGFAGELFF. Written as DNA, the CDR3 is TGTGCCAGTAGTATAAATGGCGGGAGGGGTTTCGCCGGGGAGCTGTTTTTT.

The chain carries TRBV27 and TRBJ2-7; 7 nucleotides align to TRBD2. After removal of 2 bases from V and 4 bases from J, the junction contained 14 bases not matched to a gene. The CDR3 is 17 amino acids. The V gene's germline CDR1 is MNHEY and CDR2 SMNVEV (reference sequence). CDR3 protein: CASSLKRTRAALYEQYF. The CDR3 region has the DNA TGTGCCAGCAGTTTAAAACGGACTAGGGCGGCCTTGTACGAGCAGTACTTC.

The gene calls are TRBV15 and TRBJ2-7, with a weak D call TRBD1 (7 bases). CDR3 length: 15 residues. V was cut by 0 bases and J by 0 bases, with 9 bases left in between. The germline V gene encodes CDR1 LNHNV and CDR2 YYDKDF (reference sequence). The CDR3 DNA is TGTGCCACCAGCAGAGACAGGGGGGTCTCCTACGAGCAGTACTTC. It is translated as CATSRDRGVSYEQYF. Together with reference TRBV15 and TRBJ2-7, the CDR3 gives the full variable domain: DAMVIQNPRYQVTQFGKPVTLSCSQTLNHNVMYWYQQKSSQAPKLLFHYYDKDFNNEADTPDNFQSRRPNTSFCFLDIRSPGLGDTAMYLCATSRDRGVSYEQYFGPGTRLTVT.

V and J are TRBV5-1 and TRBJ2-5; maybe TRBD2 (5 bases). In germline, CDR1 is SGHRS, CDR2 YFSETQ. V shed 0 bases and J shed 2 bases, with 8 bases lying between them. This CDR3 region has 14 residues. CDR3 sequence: CASSLAGDQETQYF. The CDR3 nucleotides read TGCGCCAGCAGCTTGGCCGGGGATCAAGAGACCCAGTACTTC.

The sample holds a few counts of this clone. CDR3 nucleotide sequence: TGTGCCAGCAGCTTAGACGGAGAACAGCCCCAGCATTTT. It yields the protein CASSLDGEQPQHF. The chain joins TRBV7-9 to TRBJ1-5; D gene ambiguous. Trimming cost V 1 base and J 7 bases, with 8 bases left between them. Germline V gives CDR1 SEHNR, CDR2 FQNEAQ (reference sequence). This CDR3 contains 13 residues.

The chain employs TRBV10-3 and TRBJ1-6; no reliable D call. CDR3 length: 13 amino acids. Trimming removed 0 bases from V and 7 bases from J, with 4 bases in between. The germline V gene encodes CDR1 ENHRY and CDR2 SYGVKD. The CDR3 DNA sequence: TGTGCCATCAGTGAGTCTCCGAATTCACCCCTCCACTTT. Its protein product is CAISESPNSPLHF.